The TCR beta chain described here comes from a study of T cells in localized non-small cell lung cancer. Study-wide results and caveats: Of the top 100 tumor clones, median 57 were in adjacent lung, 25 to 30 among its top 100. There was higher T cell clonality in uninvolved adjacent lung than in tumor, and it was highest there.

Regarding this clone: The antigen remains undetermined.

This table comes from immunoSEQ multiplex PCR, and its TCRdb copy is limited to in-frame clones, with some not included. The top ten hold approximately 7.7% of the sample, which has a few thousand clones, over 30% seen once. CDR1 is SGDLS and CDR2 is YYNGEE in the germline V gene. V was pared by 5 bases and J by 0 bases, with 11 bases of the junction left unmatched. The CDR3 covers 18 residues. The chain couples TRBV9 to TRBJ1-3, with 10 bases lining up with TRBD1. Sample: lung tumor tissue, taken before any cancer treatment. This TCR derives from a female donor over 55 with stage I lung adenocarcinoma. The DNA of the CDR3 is TGTGCCAGCAGTGCTGAGGGACAGGGGCTTCCCTCTGGAAACACCATATATTTT. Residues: CASSAEGQGLPSGNTIYF.